This is a list of T cell receptor beta chains from one sample in a study of siplizumab effects on memory and regulatory T cells. TCRdb keeps only in-frame clones here, not all; method: immunoSEQ multiplex PCR. Among 90,000 to 110,000 clones listed, approximately 90% were seen once. The sample was Tregs sorted from blood. All receptors come from a human donor in good health. Both conserved end residues are part of each CDR3. Each record gives: D gene, V gene, CDR3 length, J gene, clone size, CDR3 DNA, CDR3 protein. D genes are given only for firm matches. Only some rows state a clone size, as once, few, many or a class for expanded clones.

>.|TRBV25-1|13|TRBJ2-2|.
TGTGCCAGCAGTGTGTGGAAGGCCGGGGAGCTGTTTTTT
CASSVWKAGELFF
>TRBD1|TRBV7-9|16|TRBJ1-2|.
TGTGCCAGCAGCTTAACAGGGGTCGAAGTGAACTATGGCTACACCTTC
CASSLTGVEVNYGYTF
>.|TRBV6-1|10|TRBJ1-1|.
TGTGCCAGCAGTGAAATCAAAGCTTTCTTT
CASSEIKAFF
>.|TRBV29-1|14|TRBJ2-2|.
TGCAGCGTTGTAGGCAGGGGCCCCACCGGGGAGCTGTTTTTT
CSVVGRGPTGELFF
>TRBD2|TRBV5-1|16|TRBJ2-3|.
TGCGCCAGCAGCTTGCAACCTAGCGGGGGCACAGATACGCAGTATTTT
CASSLQPSGGTDTQYF
>.|TRBV5-1|13|TRBJ2-3|.
TGCGCCAGCAGCCTCCCTGGCACAGATACGCAGTATTTT
CASSLPGTDTQYF
>.|TRBV6-6|16|TRBJ1-5|.
TGTGCCAGCAGTCCCCTTTCACGGGACCGAAATCAGCCCCAGCATTTT
CASSPLSRDRNQPQHF
>TRBD1|TRBV5-1|15|TRBJ2-7|.
TGCGCCAGCAGCCCAGGGGGGACAGGGGGCTACGAGCAGTACTTC
CASSPGGTGGYEQYF
>.|TRBV18|12|TRBJ2-7|.
TGTGCCAGCTCACCAGTACCCTACGAGCAGTACTTC
CASSPVPYEQYF
>.|TRBV29-1|13|TRBJ1-1|.
TGCAGCGTGGACAGCATCATGAACACTGAAGCTTTCTTT
CSVDSIMNTEAFF
>.|TRBV5-1|15|TRBJ2-1|.
TGCGCCAGCAGCTTGGCCTTAGACACCTACAATGAGCAGTTCTTC
CASSLALDTYNEQFF
>.|TRBV5-1|14|TRBJ2-7|.
TGCGCCAGCAGCTTGGCGGTGGAGGACTACGAGCAGTACTTC
CASSLAVEDYEQYF
>.|TRBV7-2|11|TRBJ2-7|.
TGTGCCAGCAGCTCCAACTACGAGCAGTACTTC
CASSSNYEQYF
>TRBD1|TRBV25-1|15|TRBJ1-5|once
TGTGCCAGCAGTGAATGGGACAGGGGGGTGGGGCCCCAGCATTTT
CASSEWDRGVGPQHF
>TRBD2|TRBV5-8|12|TRBJ2-7|.
TGTGCCAGCAGCTTGGTAGCGGGGGTTAAGTACTTC
CASSLVAGVKYF
>.|TRBV30|16|TRBJ1-6|.
TGTGCCTGGAGTATTCCACTAGCGGAATATAATTCACCCCTCCACTTT
CAWSIPLAEYNSPLHF
>.|TRBV2|16|TRBJ1-2|once
TGTGCCAGCAGTGAAGCGCTTACGGCAGGAGGTTATGGCTACACCTTC
CASSEALTAGGYGYTF
>TRBD1|TRBV11-3|14|TRBJ1-1|.
TGTGCCAGCAGCTTACAAGGGGGCACTTCTGAAGCTTTCTTT
CASSLQGGTSEAFF
>TRBD1|TRBV6-6|13|TRBJ2-7|.
TGTGCCAGCAAACCGGGACAGTACTACGAGCAGTACTTC
CASKPGQYYEQYF
>.|TRBV5-1|13|TRBJ2-7|.
TGCGCCAGCAGCCGGGACGGGCCCTACGAGCAGTACTTC
CASSRDGPYEQYF
>TRBD1|TRBV28|15|TRBJ1-5|.
TGTGCCAGCAGCCCTCCGACAGGGCAAAATCAGCCCCAGCATTTT
CASSPPTGQNQPQHF
>TRBD2|TRBV4-2|16|TRBJ2-5|.
TGTGCCAGCAGCCGCCCGGGTAGCGGGGGCCAAGAGACCCAGTACTTC
CASSRPGSGGQETQYF
>.|TRBV5-1|14|TRBJ2-3|.
TGCGCCAGCAGCTCCGGGGTCTGGGGAGATACGCAGTATTTT
CASSSGVWGDTQYF
>TRBD1|TRBV6-1|14|TRBJ1-4|few
TGTGCCAGCAGTGTGACAGGGGGGGGCGAAAAACTGTTTTTT
CASSVTGGGEKLFF
>TRBD1|TRBV5-1|14|TRBJ1-2|.
TGCGCCAGCAGCCCGGACAGGGGGATCAATGGCTACACCTTC
CASSPDRGINGYTF
>.|TRBV18|12|TRBJ1-1|few
TGTGCCAGCTCACCATTGCGCCTTGGGGCTTTCTTT
CASSPLRLGAFF
>.|TRBV7-9|13|TRBJ1-1|.
TGTGCCAGCAGCGGAATAGTTGGGACTGAAGCTTTCTTT
CASSGIVGTEAFF
>.|TRBV15|15|TRBJ2-2|.
TGTGCCACCAGCAGAGTGGGACAGAACACCGGGGAGCTGTTTTTT
CATSRVGQNTGELFF